These T cell receptor beta chains were read from a single sample in a study of response to subunit inactivated influenza vaccine. TCRdb re-called the RT-PCR reads with MiXCR, one entry per CDR3 protein. The sample has 500,000 to 750,000 distinct CDR3 sequences, around 13% seen once. The sample here was PBMCs from blood, taken roughly 12 days after vaccination. Receptor source: a man aged 45-65 years who received an inactivated influenza vaccine. CDR3s include the opening cysteine and the closing phenylalanine or tryptophan. A D gene is named only where the DNA matches it firmly. Clone sizes are given selectively: once, few, many, or a class where the clone is expanded.

j_call: TRBJ2-7; clone_size: NA; d_call: NA; v_call: TRBV5-1; cdr3_aa: CASMRDSYEQYF; cdr3_nt: TGCGCCAGCATGCGGGACTCCTACGAGCAGTACTTC
j_call: TRBJ2-7; clone_size: NA; d_call: NA; v_call: TRBV7-9; cdr3_aa: CASRLNYDYEQYF; cdr3_nt: TGTGCCAGCAGATTAAACTACGATTACGAGCAGTACTTC
j_call: TRBJ2-2; clone_size: few; d_call: TRBD2; v_call: TRBV24-1; cdr3_aa: CATSPRLAANTGELFF; cdr3_nt: TGTGCCACCAGCCCCCGACTAGCGGCGAACACCGGGGAGCTGTTTTTT
j_call: TRBJ2-7; clone_size: few; d_call: NA; v_call: TRBV20-1; cdr3_aa: CSAQDIFAYEQYF; cdr3_nt: TGCAGTGCTCAGGACATTTTTGCCTACGAGCAGTACTTC
j_call: TRBJ2-7; clone_size: few; d_call: TRBD1; v_call: TRBV5-6; cdr3_aa: CASSGGGTGNYEQYF; cdr3_nt: TGTGCCAGCAGCGGGGGGGGGACAGGGAATTACGAGCAGTACTTC
j_call: TRBJ1-1; clone_size: once; d_call: NA; v_call: TRBV30; cdr3_aa: CAWSGMNTEAFF; cdr3_nt: TGTGCCTGGTCCGGAATGAACACTGAAGCTTTCTTT
j_call: TRBJ2-7; clone_size: few; d_call: NA; v_call: TRBV11-2; cdr3_aa: CASSRTGSPYYEQYF; cdr3_nt: TGTGCCAGCAGCCGAACGGGATCCCCCTACTACGAGCAGTACTTC
j_call: TRBJ2-1; clone_size: NA; d_call: NA; v_call: TRBV5-6; cdr3_aa: CASSLVWGQYNEQFF; cdr3_nt: TGTGCCAGCAGCTTGGTATGGGGCCAGTACAATGAGCAGTTCTTC
j_call: TRBJ1-5; clone_size: few; d_call: NA; v_call: TRBV6-2/TRBV6-3; cdr3_aa: CASSYRRVQNQPQHF; cdr3_nt: TGTGCCAGCAGTTACCGCCGGGTACAAAATCAGCCCCAGCATTTT
j_call: TRBJ2-5; clone_size: few; d_call: NA; v_call: TRBV6-5; cdr3_aa: CASSYRSRETQYF; cdr3_nt: TGTGCCAGCAGTTACCGATCTCGGGAGACCCAGTACTTC
j_call: TRBJ2-6; clone_size: NA; d_call: NA; v_call: TRBV20-1; cdr3_aa: CSARDQGFSGANVLTF; cdr3_nt: TGCAGTGCTAGAGATCAGGGGTTCTCTGGGGCCAACGTCCTGACTTTC
j_call: TRBJ2-3; clone_size: NA; d_call: NA; v_call: TRBV7-2; cdr3_aa: CASSLVVTSTDTQYF; cdr3_nt: TGTGCCAGCAGCTTAGTTGTCACTAGCACAGATACGCAGTATTTT
j_call: TRBJ2-5; clone_size: few; d_call: NA; v_call: TRBV6-6; cdr3_aa: CASSYAKETQYF; cdr3_nt: TGTGCCAGCAGTTACGCCAAAGAGACCCAGTACTTC
j_call: TRBJ1-1; clone_size: few; d_call: TRBD1; v_call: TRBV18; cdr3_aa: CASSPTRQGARTEAFF; cdr3_nt: TGTGCCAGCTCACCAACGCGCCAGGGGGCGCGAACTGAAGCTTTCTTT